This T cell receptor beta chain is drawn from a study of tumor and adjacent non-tumor tissue in lung cancer. Overall study: The cohort had 12 to 13 adenocarcinoma, a couple of squamous cell and 1 small cell patients. Findings of the study overall: Significantly higher TCR diversity was found in tumor than normal lung.

This CDR3 is 16 amino acids long. Per germline, CDR1 MNHNS and CDR2 SASEGT. No cell sorting was done before RNA was extracted from the tissue. More than 3 cm separated this lung sample from the edge of the tumor. Donors were chemotherapy-naive, newly diagnosed lung cancer surgical patients in China, August–late 2014. This clonotype was detected a few times. As yet, its antigen is unknown. At one of its ends the junction is not consistent with the germline gene, which may arise from a read error. The library came from three nested PCR rounds adapted from ARM-PCR protocols. TCRdb re-analysed the multiplex PCR reads in MiXCR, keeping a single row per CDR3 protein. Of roughly 75,000 distinct CDR3 sequences listed, more than 80% are singletons.

This clonotype originated in a man aged 60 to 75 with non-small cell lung cancer. The genes are TRBV6-1 and TRBJ2-7; D is unresolved. Input material: distant non-tumor lung tissue. CDR3 sequence (DNA): TGTGCCAGCAGGTCCTCAAATTTTCAGAGCTCCTACGAACAGTACTTC. It is translated as CASRSSNFQSSYEQYF.